The 2 T cell receptor beta chains given below trace back to one sample, sequenced in a study of blood T cell repertoires in COVID-19. Produced via immunoSEQ multiplex PCR; TCRdb's table is partial and in-frame only. In the table there are 200,000 to 300,000 clones, around 84% of which are singletons. Sequenced: peripheral blood. These receptors came from a man in his forties or fifties who had recovered from COVID-19.

The rearrangement joins TRBV2 to TRBJ1-2; D gene ambiguous. CDR1 is SNHLY, CDR2 FYNNEI, per germline. Trimming shortened V by 7 bases and J by 3 bases, and 12 bases separated the two germline ends. This CDR3 is 13 amino acids long. The CDR3 loop is CASMEGFDYGYTF. CDR3 bases: TGTGCCAGCATGGAGGGTTTCGACTATGGCTACACCTTC.

The rearrangement links TRBV27 to TRBJ2-1; maybe TRBD1 (7 bases). The CDR3 totals 15 residues. The V gene's germline CDR1 is MNHEY and CDR2 SMNVEV (reference sequence). V dropped 2 bases and J dropped 6 bases, with 14 bases sitting between them. The CDR3 DNA reads TGTGCCAGCAGTTTACGGGACTCAGGGGGCAATGAGCAGTTCTTC. It encodes CASSLRDSGGNEQFF.